The rows below give T cell receptor beta chains drawn from one sample of a study of cytomegalovirus exposure and HLA in healthy donors. Sequencing was performed with immunoSEQ multiplex PCR; in TCRdb, only in-frame clones are kept and a portion is missing. The table records more than 250,000 clones, about nine tenths of them present only once. Sequencing was carried out using PBMCs. The receptors originated from a woman in her twenties or thirties in good health and CMV-seropositive. Each CDR3 is given with its conserved first and last residue.

J	length	V	CDR3
TRBJ2-1	15	TRBV7-9	CASSWTSGSVNEQFF
TRBJ1-5	17	TRBV28	CASKTGGSGVGNQPQHF
TRBJ2-7	15	TRBV7-6	CASRPHPGQGNEQYF
TRBJ2-3	15	TRBV5-1	CASSRAGERTDTQYF
TRBJ1-4	13	TRBV27	CASSRGLGEKLFF
TRBJ2-3	10	TRBV30	CAWSDITQYF
TRBJ2-1	16	TRBV6-6	CASTTSGGMGYNEQFF
TRBJ1-4	11	TRBV4-3	CASRSSGKLFF
TRBJ1-1	14	TRBV5-1	CASSLVAANTEAFF
TRBJ2-3	16	TRBV27	CASSILTSGGADTQYF
TRBJ1-5	12	TRBV29-1	CSVGQYDQPQHF
TRBJ2-7	14	TRBV4-3	CASSQAWGNYEQYF
TRBJ2-1	14	TRBV6-5	CASSLLAASNEQFF
TRBJ1-2	12	TRBV6-5	CASSSSGPGYTF
TRBJ1-2	15	TRBV7-3	CASSPQGRPLMEYTF
TRBJ2-1	15	TRBV4-3	CASSQGTSSYNEQFF
TRBJ1-2	15	TRBV5-1	CASSFATVPNYGYTF
TRBJ2-7	13	TRBV7-9	CASRQPQGDEQYF
TRBJ2-7	16	TRBV5-1	CASSLGTGFRTYEQYF
TRBJ2-1	11	TRBV6-5	CAVATYNEQFF
TRBJ2-7	15	TRBV5-1	CASSLGLAATYEQYF
TRBJ2-5	16	TRBV6-1	CASSEVGSRGRETQYF
TRBJ2-1	14	TRBV6-5	CASTRLAGAREQFF
TRBJ2-3	17	TRBV19	CASSIGGSDIRTDTQYF
TRBJ1-5	14	TRBV6-6	CATQDRVGNQPQHF
TRBJ1-1	15	TRBV5-4	CASSSLQGSPTEAFF